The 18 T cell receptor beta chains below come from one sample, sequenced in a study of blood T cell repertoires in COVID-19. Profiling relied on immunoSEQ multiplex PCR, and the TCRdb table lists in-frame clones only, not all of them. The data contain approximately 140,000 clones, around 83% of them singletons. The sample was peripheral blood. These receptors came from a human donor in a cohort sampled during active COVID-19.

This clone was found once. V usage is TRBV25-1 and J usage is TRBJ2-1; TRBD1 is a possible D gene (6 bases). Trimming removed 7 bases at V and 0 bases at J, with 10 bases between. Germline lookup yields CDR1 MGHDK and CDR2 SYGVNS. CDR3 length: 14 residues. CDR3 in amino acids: CASKRGGSYNEQFF. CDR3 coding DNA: TGTGCCAGCAAGAGAGGGGGCTCCTACAATGAGCAGTTCTTC.

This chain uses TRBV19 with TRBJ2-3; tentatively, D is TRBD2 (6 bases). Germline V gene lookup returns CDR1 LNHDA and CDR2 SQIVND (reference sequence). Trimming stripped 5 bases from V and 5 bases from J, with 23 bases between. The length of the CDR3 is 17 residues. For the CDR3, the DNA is TGTGCCAGTAGTTCCCCCCAAGCGGGCCCGTCGGTAGATACGCAGTATTTT. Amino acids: CASSSPQAGPSVDTQYF.

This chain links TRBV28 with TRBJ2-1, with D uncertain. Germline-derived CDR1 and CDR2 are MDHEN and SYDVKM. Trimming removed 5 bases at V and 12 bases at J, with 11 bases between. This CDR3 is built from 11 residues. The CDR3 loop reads CASSDRVLQFF. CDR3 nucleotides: TGTGCCAGCAGTGACCGGGTCCTGCAGTTCTTC.

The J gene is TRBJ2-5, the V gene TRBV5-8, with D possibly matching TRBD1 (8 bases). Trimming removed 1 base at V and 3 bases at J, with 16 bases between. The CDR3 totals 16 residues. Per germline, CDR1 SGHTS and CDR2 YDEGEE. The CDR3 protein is CASSLRTGRVEETQYF. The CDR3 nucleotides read TGTGCCAGCAGCTTGAGGACAGGGAGGGTTGAAGAGACCCAGTACTTC.

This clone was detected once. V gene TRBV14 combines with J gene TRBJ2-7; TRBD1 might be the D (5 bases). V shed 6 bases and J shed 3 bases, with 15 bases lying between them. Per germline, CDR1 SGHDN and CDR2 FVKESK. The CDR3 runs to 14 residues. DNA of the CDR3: TGTGCCAGCAGTCAACGTACAGGCCACTACGAGCAGTACTTC. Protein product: CASSQRTGHYEQYF.

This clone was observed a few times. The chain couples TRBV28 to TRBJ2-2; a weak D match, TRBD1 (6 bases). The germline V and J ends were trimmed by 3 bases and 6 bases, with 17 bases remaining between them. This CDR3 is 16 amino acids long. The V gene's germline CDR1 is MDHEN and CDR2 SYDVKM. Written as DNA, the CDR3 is TGTGCCAGCAGTTTGCTACAGGGTATTGTCGCCGGGGAGCTGTTTTTT. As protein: CASSLLQGIVAGELFF. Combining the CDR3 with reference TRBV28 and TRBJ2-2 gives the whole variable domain DVKVTQSSRYLVKRTGEKVFLECVQDMDHENMFWYRQDPGLGLRLIYFSYDVKMKEKGDIPEGYSVSREKKERFSLILESASTNQTSMYLCASSLLQGIVAGELFFGEGSRLTVL.

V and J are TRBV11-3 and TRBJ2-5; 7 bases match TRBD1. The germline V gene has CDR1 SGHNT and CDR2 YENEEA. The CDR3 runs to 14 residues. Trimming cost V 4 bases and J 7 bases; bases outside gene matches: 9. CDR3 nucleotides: TGTGCCAGCAGCTCCCAGGGGGTCCCGGCGACCCAGTACTTC. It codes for CASSSQGVPATQYF.

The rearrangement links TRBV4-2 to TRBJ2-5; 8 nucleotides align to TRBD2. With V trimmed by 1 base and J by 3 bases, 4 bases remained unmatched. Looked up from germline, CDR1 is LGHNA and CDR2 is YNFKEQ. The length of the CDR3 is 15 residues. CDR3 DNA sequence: TGTGCCAGCAGCCAAGGTGTTAGCGGGGAAGAGACCCAGTACTTC. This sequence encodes CASSQGVSGEETQYF.

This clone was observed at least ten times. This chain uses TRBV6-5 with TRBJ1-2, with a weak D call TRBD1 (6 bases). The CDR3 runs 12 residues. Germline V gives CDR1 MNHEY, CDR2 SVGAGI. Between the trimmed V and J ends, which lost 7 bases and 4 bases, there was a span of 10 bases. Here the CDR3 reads CASKGDRYGYTF. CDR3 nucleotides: TGTGCCAGCAAGGGGGACCGCTATGGCTACACCTTC.

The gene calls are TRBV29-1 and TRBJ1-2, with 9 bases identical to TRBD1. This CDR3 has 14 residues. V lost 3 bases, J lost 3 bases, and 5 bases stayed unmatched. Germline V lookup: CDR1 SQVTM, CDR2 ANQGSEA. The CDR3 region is CSVEGTGSHYGYTF. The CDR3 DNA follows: TGCAGCGTTGAGGGGACAGGGTCCCACTATGGCTACACCTTC.

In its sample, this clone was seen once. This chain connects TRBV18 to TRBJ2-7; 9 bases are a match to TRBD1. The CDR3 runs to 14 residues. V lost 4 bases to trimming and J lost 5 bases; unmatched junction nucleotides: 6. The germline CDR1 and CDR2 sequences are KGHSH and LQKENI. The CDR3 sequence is CASSRQGVRDEQYF. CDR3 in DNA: TGTGCCAGCTCACGACAGGGGGTAAGGGACGAGCAGTACTTC.

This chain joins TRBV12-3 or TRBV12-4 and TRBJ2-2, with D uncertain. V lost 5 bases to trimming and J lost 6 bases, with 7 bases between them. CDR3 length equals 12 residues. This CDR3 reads CASSDSPGELFF. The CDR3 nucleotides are TGTGCCAGCAGTGATAGCCCCGGGGAGCTGTTTTTT.

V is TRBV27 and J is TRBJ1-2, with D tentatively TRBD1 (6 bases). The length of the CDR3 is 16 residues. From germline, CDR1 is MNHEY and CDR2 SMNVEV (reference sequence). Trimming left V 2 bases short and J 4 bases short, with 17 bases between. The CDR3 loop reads CASSLRAAGVTYGYTF. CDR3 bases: TGTGCCAGCAGTTTAAGGGCGGCAGGGGTCACCTATGGCTACACCTTC.

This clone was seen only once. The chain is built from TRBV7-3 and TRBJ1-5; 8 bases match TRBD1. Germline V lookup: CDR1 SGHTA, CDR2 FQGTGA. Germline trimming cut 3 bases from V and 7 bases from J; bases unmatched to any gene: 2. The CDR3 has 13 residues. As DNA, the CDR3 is TGTGCCAGCAGCTTGGACAGGGAACAGCCCCAGCATTTT. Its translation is CASSLDREQPQHF.

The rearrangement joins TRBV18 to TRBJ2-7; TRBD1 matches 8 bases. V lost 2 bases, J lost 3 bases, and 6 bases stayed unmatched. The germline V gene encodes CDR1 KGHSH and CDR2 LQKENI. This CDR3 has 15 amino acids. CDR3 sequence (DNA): TGTGCCAGCTCACCAACCGGAGGACAGGGCTACGAGCAGTACTTC. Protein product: CASSPTGGQGYEQYF.

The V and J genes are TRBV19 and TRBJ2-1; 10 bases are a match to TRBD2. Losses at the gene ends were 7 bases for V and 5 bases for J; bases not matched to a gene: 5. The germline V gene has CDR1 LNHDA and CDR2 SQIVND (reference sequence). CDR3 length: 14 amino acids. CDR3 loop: CASMWTSGNNEQFF. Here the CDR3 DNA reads TGTGCCAGTATGTGGACTAGCGGAAACAATGAGCAGTTCTTC.

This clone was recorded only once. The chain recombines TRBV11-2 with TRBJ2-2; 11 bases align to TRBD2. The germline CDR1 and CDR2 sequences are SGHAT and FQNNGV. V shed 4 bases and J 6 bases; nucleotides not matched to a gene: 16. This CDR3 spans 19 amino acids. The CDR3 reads CASSSIRVVAGGPSGELFF. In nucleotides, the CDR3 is TGTGCCAGCAGCTCCATTAGAGTGGTAGCGGGAGGGCCCTCCGGGGAGCTGTTTTTT.

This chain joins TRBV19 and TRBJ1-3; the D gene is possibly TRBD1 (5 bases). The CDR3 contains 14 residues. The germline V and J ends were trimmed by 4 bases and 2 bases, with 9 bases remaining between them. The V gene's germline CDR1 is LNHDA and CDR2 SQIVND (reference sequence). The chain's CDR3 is CASSTGKAGNTIYF. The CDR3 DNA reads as TGTGCCAGTAGTACAGGGAAGGCTGGAAACACCATATATTTT.